This T cell receptor beta chain was captured by sequencing in a study of blood T cell repertoires in COVID-19. Study overall: The study drew acute and convalescent COVID-19 samples from the United States, Italy and Spain. The cDNA or gDNA used as material had been derived from T cells, B-cell-depleted T cells, or PBMCs.

As originally analysed: Counts of nucleated cells, estimated from reference gene primer amplification, were obtained. The method was immunoSEQ multiplex PCR; TCRdb's version includes in-frame clones alone and lacks a portion of them. V and J calls and clone size are copied from that table; D and trimming were computed from the DNA. The sample includes approximately 170,000 clones, approximately 82% seen only once; the top ten take 10%. With V trimmed by 4 bases and J by 5 bases, 9 bases remained unmatched. From germline, CDR1 is SGHRS and CDR2 YFSETQ. The CDR3 has 15 residues. The receptor was isolated from a woman over 75 with active or convalescent COVID-19. The chain employs TRBV5-1 and TRBJ2-5, with 9 bases aligning to TRBD2. The specimen sequenced was peripheral blood. CDR3 coding DNA: TGCGCCAGCAGCCTTCTTGGAGCGGGAGGCGAGACCCAGTACTTC. Translating it yields CASSLLGAGGETQYF.